These 16 T cell receptor beta chains were sequenced from one sample in a study of blood T cell repertoires in COVID-19. Only in-frame clones appear in the TCRdb table, and some are missing; sequencing was by immunoSEQ multiplex PCR. The repertoire holds approximately 24,000 clones, 89% seen once, with around 28% in the top ten. The source material was peripheral blood. These receptors were collected from a woman in her 70s with active COVID-19.

The chain employs TRBV27 and TRBJ1-6; 8 bases fit TRBD1. The CDR3 contains 15 residues. Unmatched junction bases numbered 10, after V lost 7 bases and J lost 8 bases. Germline V gene sequence: CDR1 MNHEY, CDR2 SMNVEV (reference sequence). CDR3 nucleotides: TGTGCCAGCACCCCCCGGACAGGGAGATATTCACCCCTCCACTTT. It is translated as CASTPRTGRYSPLHF.

The chain links TRBV7-8 to TRBJ1-3; 7 bases fit TRBD1. V was pared by 1 base and J by 7 bases, with 4 bases of the junction left unmatched. The CDR3 length is 14 residues. The germline V gene encodes CDR1 SGHVS and CDR2 FQNEAQ. The DNA of the CDR3 is TGTGCCAGCAGCTTAGGACAGGGTGCCAACACCATATATTTT. Amino acid sequence: CASSLGQGANTIYF.

The genes are TRBV7-2 and TRBJ2-3, with 9 bases lining up with TRBD2. The CDR3 consists of 18 residues. Germline V gives CDR1 SGHTA, CDR2 FQGNSA. With V trimmed by 6 bases and J by 0 bases, 13 bases remained unmatched. The CDR3 loop reads CASRRRGGGAPSTDTQYF. The CDR3 region has the DNA TGTGCCAGCAGGCGGAGGGGCGGGGGGGCGCCTAGCACAGATACGCAGTATTTT.

J is TRBJ2-7 and V is TRBV7-9, with 11 bases identical to TRBD2. The CDR3 loop spans 16 amino acids. Per germline, CDR1 SEHNR and CDR2 FQNEAQ (reference sequence). The junction had 4 bases not matched to a gene; V was cut back by 1 base and J by 2 bases. The CDR3 is CASSLDGSGGAYEQYF. In DNA, the CDR3 is TGTGCCAGCAGCTTAGACGGTAGCGGGGGGGCCTACGAGCAGTACTTC.

J is TRBJ2-3 and V is TRBV5-1, with 9 bases aligning to TRBD2. This CDR3 has 15 amino acids. CDR1 is SGHRS and CDR2 is YFSETQ in the germline V gene. Unmatched junction bases numbered 12, after V lost 9 bases and J lost 4 bases. CDR3 DNA: TGCGCCACCAGAAGGGCTAGCGGGGAGGCAGATACGCAGTATTTT. Its translation: CATRRASGEADTQYF.

This clone was seen a single time. The chain uses TRBV5-1 and TRBJ2-3; TRBD2 matches 8 bases. Germline assignment: CDR1 SGHRS and CDR2 YFSETQ. The CDR3 has 17 amino acids. V dropped 4 bases and J dropped 4; count of bases not matched to a gene: 14. The CDR3 spells CASSLPASGREADTQYF. The CDR3 DNA reads TGCGCCAGCAGCCTCCCCGCTAGCGGGCGGGAGGCAGATACGCAGTATTTT.

The chain couples TRBV7-3 to TRBJ1-6; 8 nucleotides match TRBD1. Per the germline V gene, CDR1 is SGHTA and CDR2 is FQGTGA. V shed 3 bases and J 10 bases; nucleotides not matched to a gene: 8. This CDR3 is 15 amino acids long. The CDR3 DNA follows: TGTGCCAGCAGCTTGTCAGGGGGCGGAGGGTCACCCCTCCACTTT. Encoded protein: CASSLSGGGGSPLHF.

The chain is built from TRBV7-2 and TRBJ1-6; TRBD1 is a possible D gene (5 bases). This CDR3 spans 15 amino acids. The germline V and J ends were trimmed by 5 bases and 9 bases, with 17 bases remaining between them. Germline lookup yields CDR1 SGHTA and CDR2 FQGNSA. The CDR3 is CASSPRVGPTSPLHF. CDR3 DNA: TGTGCCAGCAGCCCGCGAGTGGGGCCAACTTCACCCCTCCACTTT.

The chain couples TRBV7-3 to TRBJ2-2, with D possibly being TRBD1 (5 bases). Trimming shortened V by 4 bases and J by 8 bases, and 17 bases separated the two germline ends. CDR1 and CDR2 from the germline V gene are SGHTA and FQGTGA. This CDR3 is 15 amino acids long. The CDR3 region is CASSSVRGIGGELFF. CDR3 DNA sequence: TGTGCCAGCAGCTCGGTTAGGGGCATCGGAGGGGAGCTGTTTTTT.

The chain recombines TRBV4-1 with TRBJ1-3; weak D call: TRBD1 (5 bases). Trimming stripped 0 bases from V and 5 bases from J, with 11 bases between. The germline gives CDR1 MGHRA, CDR2 YSYEKL. CDR3 size: 15 residues. Here the CDR3 reads CASSQEVGARNTIYF. The CDR3 DNA reads TGCGCCAGCAGCCAAGAGGTTGGGGCCAGAAACACCATATATTTT.

This chain uses TRBV6-4 with TRBJ1-6; D gene ambiguous. Germline V CDR1 and CDR2: MRHNA, SNTAGT. CDR3 length: 14 amino acids. V gave up 6 bases and J gave up 8 bases, with 14 bases separating them. The DNA for the CDR3 is TGTGCCAGCAGCCCCCGTGGGAGAGATTCACCCCTCCACTTT. Its protein product is CASSPRGRDSPLHF.

This clone was counted a few times. This rearrangement joins TRBV3-1 (or the pseudogene TRBV3-2) to TRBJ2-3; 8 positions match TRBD2. The V gene's germline CDR1 is LGHDT and CDR2 YNNKEL (reference sequence). The CDR3 contains 14 residues. The trim removed 7 bases at V and 7 bases at J, leaving 10 bases unmatched. The CDR3 loop reads CASTSRAGGNTQYF. CDR3 DNA sequence: TGTGCCAGCACCTCACGGGCGGGGGGAAATACGCAGTATTTT.

The chain links TRBV14 to TRBJ2-7; the D gene is possibly TRBD2 (5 bases). Trimming shortened V by 4 bases and J by 2 bases, and 15 bases separated the two germline ends. CDR3 size: 15 residues. Per the germline V gene, CDR1 is SGHDN and CDR2 is FVKESK. The CDR3 protein is CASSPYASPPYEQYF. CDR3 DNA sequence: TGTGCCAGCAGCCCGTACGCTAGCCCCCCCTACGAGCAGTACTTC.

This chain joins TRBV7-2 and TRBJ1-5, with 8 bases matching TRBD1. The CDR3 is 16 residues long. Germline lookup yields CDR1 SGHTA and CDR2 FQGNSA. V lost 5 bases and J lost 7; bases outside the gene matches: 13. Here the CDR3 DNA reads TGTGCCAGCAGCGTAGGACAGGGTTCCAGTTTCCAGCCCCAGCATTTT. Amino acid sequence: CASSVGQGSSFQPQHF.

In nucleotides, the CDR3 is TGTGCCAGCAGCCAAGACGCTCCCGACTGGGACCAAGAGACCCAGTACTTC. Amino acid sequence: CASSQDAPDWDQETQYF. The chain employs TRBV14 and TRBJ2-5, with D hard to call. Trimming shortened V by 0 bases and J by 0 bases, and 14 bases separated the two germline ends. Germline V gene sequence: CDR1 SGHDN, CDR2 FVKESK. The CDR3 totals 17 residues.

The rearrangement joins TRBV19 to TRBJ1-4; D is possibly TRBD1 (5 bases). The germline V gene encodes CDR1 LNHDA and CDR2 SQIVND (reference sequence). V lost 3 bases, J lost 7 bases, and 12 bases lay in between. This CDR3 region has 14 residues. The CDR3 sequence: CASSMIGGSEKLFF. The CDR3, as DNA: TGTGCCAGTAGTATGATCGGGGGGAGTGAAAAACTGTTTTTT.